These 5 T cell receptor beta chains share one sample of origin, sequenced in a study of OX40 agonist ivuxolimab in advanced cancers. To prepare the library, the immunoSEQ multiplex PCR assay was applied. In TCRdb, the immuneACCESS table is reduced to in-frame sequences with V and J assigned. These tables do not hold every clone; where another copy was compared, an unresolved V gene accounts for under half, and the others remain unexplained. The sample has about 91,000 clones on record, about 83% of them singletons. The ten top clones hold roughly 0.52% of the sample. Sequences were derived from CD4+ or CD8+ T cells sorted from blood, sampled in a trial of the OX40 agonist ivuxolimab. The receptors originated from an adult with an advanced solid tumor such as melanoma, head and neck, liver or kidney cancer.

V usage is TRBV18 and J usage is TRBJ2-7, with 8 bases aligning to TRBD1. With V trimmed by 5 bases and J by 0 bases, 6 bases remained unmatched. This CDR3 comprises 15 residues. Germline V gene sequence: CDR1 KGHSH, CDR2 LQKENI. Here the CDR3 DNA reads TGTGCCAGCTCAGACGGGACAGGAAGCTCCTACGAGCAGTACTTC. This sequence encodes CASSDGTGSSYEQYF.

This chain uses TRBV7-6 with TRBJ1-2; TRBD1 matches 7 bases. The CDR3 sequence is 15 residues long. V lost 5 bases and J lost 0; bases outside the gene matches: 6. Per germline, CDR1 SGHVS and CDR2 FNYEAQ. The CDR3 region has the DNA TGTGCCAGCAGCCTAGGGACAGACCCTAACTATGGCTACACCTTC. As protein: CASSLGTDPNYGYTF.

The chain employs TRBV7-9 and TRBJ2-5, with D uncertain. The end of the DNA fits TRBJ2-7 better, so the J call may be wrong. Germline CDR1 SEHNR, CDR2 FQNEAQ (reference sequence). This CDR3 comprises 13 residues. CDR3 bases: TGTGCCAGCAGCTTAGCCTCTGACGCCGAGCAGTACTTC. Amino acid sequence: CASSLASDAEQYF.

The rearrangement joins TRBV6-6 to TRBJ1-5; no definite D call. The ends were cut back, 0 bases at V and 3 bases at J, with 12 bases in the middle. Germline lookup yields CDR1 MNHNY and CDR2 SVGAGI (reference sequence). The CDR3 spans 16 residues. The CDR3, as DNA: TGTGCCAGCAGTTACTCGCATCCAGACTACAATCAGCCCCAGCATTTT. Translating gives CASSYSHPDYNQPQHF.

This rearrangement joins TRBV21-1 to TRBJ1-5; the table calls TRBD1, which could not be checked here. TRBV21-1 is flagged as a pseudogene. The CDR3 totals 15 residues. In DNA form, the CDR3 reads TGTGCCAGCAGCAAAGTGAACAGGTTGAATCAGCCCCAGCATTTT. It is translated as CASSKVNRLNQPQHF.